This T cell receptor (beta chain) was captured in a study of T cells in localized non-small cell lung cancer. Assay used: immunoSEQ multiplex PCR; TCRdb lists only in-frame clones, some missing. In the table there are approximately 5,200 clones, 45% of which are singletons. This CDR3 region has 17 residues. Germline CDR1 reads KGHSH; CDR2 reads LQKENI. With 3 bases removed from V and 3 bases from J, the gap between germline ends came to 18 bases. Here the sequenced sample was lung tumor tissue, taken before any cancer treatment. This chain uses TRBV18 with TRBJ1-3, with D uncertain. This receptor was identified in a man aged 35-69 years with stage I lung adenocarcinoma. The CDR3 sequence is CASSPVGGQSNGNTIYF. The CDR3 region has the DNA TGTGCCAGCTCACCCGTGGGAGGGCAGAGCAATGGAAACACCATATATTTT.